This entry features one TCR beta chain sequence. Its antigen is as yet unknown. This entry is derived from a study of shared clonotypes between healthy human individuals. Study-wide results and caveats: Non-shared clonotypes were found to have lower generation probabilities than the clonotypes that were shared by all four of the sorted-subset donors. Generally, estimated richness proved larger in naive subsets than it did in memory subsets.

Some clones are missing from TCRdb's copy, which holds only in-frame ones; the method was immunoSEQ multiplex PCR. The sample shows approximately 2.3 million clones, more than 80% of them seen only once. The CDR3 contains 14 residues. Germline V CDR1 and CDR2: SGHAT, FQNNGV. V was shortened by 1 base and J by 5 bases, with 6 bases between the two germline ends. The receptor's source is a man between 18 and 35 years old in good health. Some clones in this sample may be carry-over from other donors' samples. This sequence joins TRBV11-2 and TRBJ2-6; D is unresolved. The material sequenced was naive CD4+ T cells from PBMCs. Subset of the sample: CD45RA+ positively selected. The CDR3 DNA is TGTGCCAGCAGCTTAGGTGGCCGGGCCAACGTCCTGACTTTC. The encoded protein is CASSLGGRANVLTF.